The 8 T cell receptor beta chains given below trace back to one sample, sequenced in a study of T cell responses to AZD1222 COVID-19 vaccine. Assay: immunoSEQ multiplex PCR; the TCRdb copy retains only in-frame clones and omits some. The table lists around 270,000 clones, 90% to 95% of them singletons. This specimen consisted of peripheral blood, obtained 28 days after the second AZD1222 dose. The receptors come from an adult who received the AZD1222 COVID-19 vaccine.

The chain couples TRBV25-1 to TRBJ2-7, with D uncertain. There are 11 residues in the CDR3. V gave up 5 bases and J gave up 5 bases, with 7 bases separating them. Germline-derived CDR1 and CDR2 are MGHDK and SYGVNS. DNA of the CDR3: TGTGCCAGCAGTTTTTCGGACGAGCAGTACTTC. Translating it yields CASSFSDEQYF.

This clone was recorded only once. J is TRBJ2-1 and V is TRBV27, with TRBD2 identical over 7 bases. Looked up from germline, CDR1 is MNHEY and CDR2 is SMNVEV (reference sequence). The J segment lost 3 bases and the V segment lost 5 bases, leaving 4 bases of the junction unmatched. CDR3 size: 14 residues. The CDR3 DNA reads TGTGCCAGCAGTCCGGCTAGCGGCTACAATGAGCAGTTCTTC. This codes for CASSPASGYNEQFF.

This chain joins TRBV10-3 and TRBJ2-1; 7 positions agree with TRBD2. CDR1 is ENHRY, CDR2 SYGVKD, per germline. Trimming cost V 2 bases and J 7 bases; bases outside gene matches: 5. The CDR3 contains 14 residues. The CDR3, as DNA: TGTGCCATCAGTGAGCGCCTAGCGGATAATGAGCAGTTCTTC. As protein: CAISERLADNEQFF.

The CDR3 reads CASNPGRNTEAFF. CDR3 in DNA: TGTGCCAGCAATCCAGGGCGTAACACTGAAGCTTTCTTT. The V call is TRBV6-5, the J call TRBJ1-1; D perhaps matches TRBD1 (5 bases). Germline CDR1 is MNHEY and CDR2 is SVGAGI. Trimming took 7 bases from V and 2 from J, leaving 11 bases between them. This CDR3 is built from 13 residues.

The V gene is TRBV11-2, the J gene TRBJ2-7; D not resolved. Germline V gene lookup returns CDR1 SGHAT and CDR2 FQNNGV. V gave up 3 bases and J gave up 2 bases, with 11 bases separating them. This CDR3 comprises 14 residues. The CDR3 DNA is TGTGCCAGCAGCTTCGACCCCTTGGCCTACGAGCAGTACTTC. It translates to CASSFDPLAYEQYF.

This chain connects TRBV5-1 to TRBJ1-1, with D unresolved. The germline CDR1 and CDR2 sequences are SGHRS and YFSETQ. V was clipped by 6 bases and J by 1 base, with 13 bases between them. This CDR3 contains 14 residues. CDR3 region: CASNPRSGNTEAFF. The DNA for the CDR3 is TGCGCCAGCAACCCAAGGTCGGGGAACACTGAAGCTTTCTTT.

This chain uses TRBV29-1 with TRBJ1-1, with a possible D match to TRBD1 (6 bases). From germline, CDR1 is SQVTM and CDR2 ANQGSEA. This CDR3 has 13 residues. The ends were cut back, 8 bases at V and 4 bases at J, with 17 bases in the middle. The CDR3 bases are TGCAGCTTTAGGAGGGGGACGGTCACTGAAGCTTTCTTT. It is translated as CSFRRGTVTEAFF.

V is TRBV5-1 and J is TRBJ2-2, with 7 bases matching TRBD1. CDR1 is SGHRS, CDR2 YFSETQ, per germline. This CDR3 has 14 residues. The V and J ends lost 5 bases and 4 bases, in that order; junction bases with no gene match: 5. The CDR3 region is CASRSGQTTGELFF. As DNA, the CDR3 is TGCGCCAGCAGGTCGGGACAGACCACCGGGGAGCTGTTTTTT.